This is a list of T cell receptor beta chains from one sample in a study of T cells after yellow fever vaccination. TCRdb used MiXCR to reprocess the 5' RACE reads, holding one entry per CDR3 protein. The table lists roughly 110,000 distinct CDR3 sequences, roughly 8.9% of them singletons. This sample comprised CD8+ T cells sorted from PBMCs, obtained 45 days after the yellow fever booster vaccination. These receptors came from a man younger than 45 who received the YFV17D yellow fever vaccine. CDR3s leave out the opening cysteine and the closing phenylalanine or tryptophan. A D gene is named only where the DNA matches it firmly.

.	TRBV7-9	TRBJ2-7	ASSESLEQY
TRBD2	TRBV18	TRBJ2-1	ASSVAGGLYNEQF
.	TRBV7-9	TRBJ2-1	ASSSGNNKQF
.	TRBV10-2	TRBJ2-7	ASSEKIQY
.	TRBV25-1	TRBJ2-2	ASSRLTGELF
.	TRBV7-2	TRBJ2-4	ASSLPDAKNIQY
.	TRBV7-2	TRBJ2-5	ASSNGPYGMETQY
TRBD1	TRBV7-9	TRBJ2-4	ASSPDRGLY
.	TRBV12-3/TRBV12-4	TRBJ2-3	ASSPDIPRADTQY
.	TRBV11-1	TRBJ2-2	ASSTSSQGRENTGELF
TRBD1	TRBV7-9	TRBJ2-7	ASSWGTADYEQY
TRBD1	TRBV12-5	TRBJ2-7	ASGRDSYEQY
TRBD2	TRBV4-3	TRBJ2-3	ASSARLAGVGDTQY
.	TRBV11-2	TRBJ2-1	ASRIATDNEQF
TRBD2	TRBV29-1	TRBJ2-1	SAEQGLAESSYNEQF
.	TRBV20-1	TRBJ1-3	SARPGGSGNTIY
TRBD2	TRBV5-6	TRBJ2-1	ASSSELAGGWNEQF
.	TRBV29-1	TRBJ2-7	SVLQAAGYYEQY
.	TRBV28	TRBJ2-1	ASSLSNPLYNEQF
.	TRBV15	TRBJ1-4	ATSPRVSNEKLF
TRBD1	TRBV6-5	TRBJ2-1	ASSYSSHGTVYNEQF
TRBD2	TRBV20-1	TRBJ2-1	SAPPGLALHNEQF